The 5 T cell receptor beta chains below come from one sample, sequenced in a study of CD8+CD57+ T cells in acquired aplastic anemia. TCR beta VDJ and CDR3 profiles were obtained from a genomic DNA template. TCRdb used MiXCR to reprocess the reads, holding one entry per CDR3 protein. Counted here are some 220,000 distinct CDR3 sequences, roughly 35% occurring once; the ten biggest clones make up roughly 1.1%. The sample taken for sequencing was sorted CD4+, CD8+, or CD8+CD57+ T cells (not recorded which) from PBMCs. Receptors were obtained from a human donor in good health, serving as a control.

The gene calls are TRBV10-3 and TRBJ1-1; tentatively, D is TRBD1 (5 bases). The CDR3 totals 13 residues. V lost 3 bases, J lost 8 bases, and 13 bases lay in between. Germline V gene sequence: CDR1 ENHRY, CDR2 SYGVKD. CDR3 amino acids: CAISDRVRSEAFF. The CDR3 coding sequence is TGTGCCATCAGTGACAGGGTGCGCTCAGAAGCTTTCTTT.

In its sample, this clonotype was seen many times. This chain uses TRBV6-1 with TRBJ1-6, with 7 bases aligning to TRBD1. Germline CDR1 reads MNHNS; CDR2 reads SASEGT. Losses at the gene ends were 6 bases for V and 6 bases for J; bases not matched to a gene: 5. The CDR3 length is 14 residues. CDR3 in amino acids: CASSPTGVNSPLHF. The CDR3 region has the DNA TGTGCCAGCAGCCCCACAGGGGTTAATTCACCCCTCCACTTT.

The V call is TRBV2, the J call TRBJ2-7; D ambiguous. The CDR3 is 11 residues long. Looked up from germline, CDR1 is SNHLY and CDR2 is FYNNEI. The V end was cut by 5 bases, the J end by 9 bases, with 11 bases between. CDR3 DNA: TGTGCCAGCAGTTTAGACTCCATGCAGTACTTC. Translating it yields CASSLDSMQYF.

This clonotype was counted ten times or more. V usage is TRBV10-3 and J usage is TRBJ1-1; perhaps TRBD1 as D (5 bases). The germline gives CDR1 ENHRY, CDR2 SYGVKD. The CDR3 covers 15 residues. Trimming took off 8 bases at V and 0 bases at J, with 16 bases between the two ends. The CDR3 spells CAIRGTTRLNTEAFF. The CDR3 region has the DNA TGTGCCATCCGGGGGACTACCAGACTGAACACTGAAGCTTTCTTT.

This clonotype has only a few counts. This CDR3 is missing its conserved last phenylalanine or tryptophan, likely due to a read error. V is TRBV7-3 and J is TRBJ1-6, with a tentative D call TRBD1 (6 bases). Germline CDR1 is SGHTA and CDR2 is FQGTGA. The CDR3 totals 15 residues. V lost 2 bases and J lost 3, with 8 bases in between. CDR3 nucleotide sequence: TGTGCCAGCAGCTTATCAGGGGACTATAATTCACCCCTCCACTCT. It yields the protein CASSLSGDYNSPLHS.